Below are 19 T cell receptor beta chains sequenced from a single sample in a study of CD8+ T cells in alopecia areata (dated by TCRdb to the late 2010s). Library generation was performed with the immunoSEQ multiplex PCR assay. RNA was extracted from all samples and reverse transcribed into cDNA as template for TCR sequencing. TCRdb limited this immuneACCESS table to in-frame rearrangements with V and J called. A share of clones is missing; checked studies link under half to unresolved V genes, and the rest is unexplained. The sample data list about 190,000 clones, and roughly 70% of these were observed just once. The top ten clonotypes cover 1.3% of the sample. Read against the paper, the sample's treatment or condition label means: oral pan-JAK inhibitor, 5-10 mg twice daily. The specimen was CD4+ T cells sorted from blood, collected at approximately week 50, from a patient treated with tofacitinib. These receptors came from a human donor with alopecia areata.

The chain uses TRBV5-1 and TRBJ2-1, with 14 positions matching TRBD2. The CDR3 contains 19 residues. Germline lookup yields CDR1 SGHRS and CDR2 YFSETQ. Losses at the gene ends were 0 bases for V and 3 bases for J; bases not matched to a gene: 8. The CDR3 nucleotides are TGCGCCAGCAGCTTGGTGGGGACTAGCGGGGGCAGCTTCTACAATGAGCAGTTCTTC. This translates into CASSLVGTSGGSFYNEQFF.

This rearrangement joins TRBV11-2 to TRBJ2-7; 8 bases match TRBD2. This CDR3 has 15 residues. Germline-derived CDR1 and CDR2 are SGHAT and FQNNGV. The trim removed 7 bases at V and 4 bases at J, leaving 12 bases unmatched. Here the CDR3 reads CASTLMAGGLYEQYF. CDR3 bases: TGTGCCAGCACCCTTATGGCGGGGGGATTGTACGAGCAGTACTTC.

A few counts support this clone. V usage is TRBV7-2 and J usage is TRBJ1-2; the match to TRBD1 covers 7 bases. Germline V gives CDR1 SGHTA, CDR2 FQGNSA. Germline trimming cut 3 bases from V and 4 bases from J; bases unmatched to any gene: 8. This CDR3 spans 15 amino acids. The CDR3 nucleotides read TGTGCCAGCAGCTTGGCTATAGGACAGGTCTATGGCTACACCTTC. This translates into CASSLAIGQVYGYTF.

This sequence joins TRBV13 and TRBJ2-3; TRBD1 aligns across 8 bases. Germline CDR1 PRHDT, CDR2 FYEKMQ (reference sequence). This CDR3 is built from 15 residues. The V segment lost 5 bases and the J segment 0 bases; nucleotides outside the gene matches: 4. CDR3 bases: TGTGCCAGCAGCGGGGGACAGGAGAGCACAGATACGCAGTATTTT. Translating gives CASSGGQESTDTQYF.

The chain links TRBV2 to TRBJ1-1, with D unclear. The V end lost 3 bases, the J end lost 0 bases, and 5 bases lay between the germline ends. The CDR3 is 13 residues long. Looked up from germline, CDR1 is SNHLY and CDR2 is FYNNEI. In DNA form, the CDR3 reads TGTGCCAGCAGTGACGGGATGAACACTGAAGCTTTCTTT. Protein product: CASSDGMNTEAFF.

The V gene is TRBV4-2, the J gene TRBJ2-5; 7 bases map to TRBD2. Losses at the gene ends were 1 base for V and 1 base for J; bases not matched to a gene: 6. Germline V CDR1 and CDR2: LGHNA, YNFKEQ. The CDR3 length is 16 residues. In nucleotides, the CDR3 is TGTGCCAGCAGCCAAGCCGGCAGCGGGGCCCAAGAGACCCAGTACTTC. It translates to CASSQAGSGAQETQYF.

The chain is built from TRBV7-8 and TRBJ1-6; 7 bases line up with TRBD1. Germline values: CDR1 SGHVS, CDR2 FQNEAQ. Trimming cost V 8 bases and J 8 bases; bases outside gene matches: 6. The CDR3 covers 13 residues. The CDR3 DNA sequence: TGTGCCAGCGGCGACAGGGTGGATTCACCCCTCCACTTT. This gives the protein CASGDRVDSPLHF.

The chain carries TRBV7-2 and TRBJ2-5, with 7 positions matching TRBD1. The V gene end was trimmed by 5 bases and the J gene end by 1 base; junction bases not matched to a gene: 16. The germline gives CDR1 SGHTA, CDR2 FQGNSA. This CDR3 comprises 18 residues. The CDR3 loop reads CASSQGTDYKTLQETQYF. For the CDR3, the DNA is TGTGCCAGCAGCCAGGGGACAGACTACAAAACTCTCCAAGAGACCCAGTACTTC.

The CDR3 coding sequence is TGTGCCTGGATTAGGGGAATCGCTGAAGCTTTCTTT. Translation gives CAWIRGIAEAFF. V and J are TRBV30 and TRBJ1-1; the D gene is possibly TRBD1 (5 bases). The CDR3 is 12 amino acids. V dropped 4 bases and J dropped 6 bases, with 12 bases sitting between them. Germline V gene lookup returns CDR1 GTSNPN and CDR2 SVGIG (reference sequence).

V is TRBV6-5 and J is TRBJ1-2; 8 bases map to TRBD1. Germline V gene sequence: CDR1 MNHEY, CDR2 SVGAGI. The CDR3 contains 15 residues. V shed 7 bases, J shed 0 bases, and the junction held 7 bases outside the gene matches. The CDR3 protein is CASKGTGASNYGYTF. In DNA, the CDR3 is TGTGCCAGCAAAGGGACAGGCGCCTCTAACTATGGCTACACCTTC.

This chain's CDR3 is CATSVFAGTGELFF. CDR3 sequence (DNA): TGTGCCACCAGTGTGTTCGCGGGGACCGGGGAGCTGTTTTTT. J is TRBJ2-2 and V is TRBV15, with a possible D match to TRBD2 (6 bases). The CDR3 is 14 residues long. Between the trimmed V and J ends, which lost 6 bases and 5 bases, there was a span of 13 bases. Germline CDR1 is LNHNV and CDR2 is YYDKDF (reference sequence).

This clone was counted only a few times. The chain uses TRBV9 and TRBJ2-5; tentatively, D is TRBD1 or TRBD2 (6 bases each). V was clipped by 0 bases and J by 5 bases, with 14 bases between them. The CDR3 sequence is 15 residues long. CDR1 is SGDLS, CDR2 YYNGEE, per germline. The CDR3 DNA reads TGTGCCAGCAGCGTAGCGTCGGGGGCTTGGGAGACCCAGTACTTC. Its protein is CASSVASGAWETQYF.

This chain uses TRBV5-1 with TRBJ2-3; D could derive from TRBD1 or TRBD2 (5 bases each). V gave up 0 bases and J gave up 0 bases, with 5 bases separating them. The length of the CDR3 is 14 residues. CDR1 and CDR2 (germline): SGHRS, YFSETQ. In DNA form, the CDR3 reads TGCGCCAGCAGCTTGGGGGACAGCACAGATACGCAGTATTTT. The encoded protein is CASSLGDSTDTQYF.

This clone occurred a few times. Other DNA sequences within the sample encode an identical CDR3. J is TRBJ2-7 and V is TRBV2; 7 bases match TRBD1. Trimming removed 8 bases from V and 3 bases from J; junction bases left unmatched: 7. This CDR3 comprises 13 residues. Per the germline V gene, CDR1 is SNHLY and CDR2 is FYNNEI. CDR3 loop: CASSRDRSYEQYF. CDR3 nucleotides: TGTGCCAGCTCCCGGGACAGAAGCTACGAGCAGTACTTC. Full variable domain (rest looked up from reference TRBV2 and TRBJ2-7): EPEVTQTPSHQVTQMGQEVILRCVPISNHLYFYWYRQILGQKVEFLVSFYNNEISEKSEIFDDQFSVERPDGSNFTLKIRSTKLEDSAMYFCASSRDRSYEQYFGPGTRLTVT.

This clone showed up just a few times. The chain has TRBV7-3 and TRBJ2-7, with a possible D match to TRBD2 (5 bases). The CDR3 loop spans 15 amino acids. Germline V gene sequence: CDR1 SGHTA, CDR2 FQGTGA. V lost 5 bases and J lost 0, with 14 bases in between. The CDR3 protein is CASSQASGSSYEQYF. The CDR3 coding sequence is TGTGCCAGCAGCCAGGCCAGCGGAAGCTCCTACGAGCAGTACTTC.

To note about this clone: The same CDR3 can be traced to other DNA sequences in this sample. The J gene is TRBJ2-2, the V gene TRBV29-1; 7 bases fit TRBD1. In germline, CDR1 is SQVTM, CDR2 ANQGSEA. The CDR3 has 14 amino acids. The CDR3 DNA follows: TGCAGTGGGGCCGGGACAGCGAACACCGGGGAGCTGTTTTTT. It codes for CSGAGTANTGELFF.

The rearrangement joins TRBV4-2 to TRBJ2-7, with 7 bases that match TRBD1. The CDR3 contains 15 residues. Trimming removed 4 bases from V and 2 bases from J; junction bases left unmatched: 8. Per germline, CDR1 LGHNA and CDR2 YNFKEQ. CDR3 in DNA: TGTGCCAGCAGCCTCCATAGGGACAGACCCTACGAGCAGTACTTC. As protein: CASSLHRDRPYEQYF.

This chain connects TRBV11-2 to TRBJ1-6, with D perhaps matching TRBD1 (5 bases). CDR3 length equals 15 residues. Germline V gene sequence: CDR1 SGHAT, CDR2 FQNNGV. The V and J ends lost 0 bases and 7 bases respectively, with 10 bases between them. In DNA form, the CDR3 reads TGTGCCAGCAGCTTAGACAGGGTAGGGAATTCACCCCTCCACTTT. Its translation is CASSLDRVGNSPLHF.

The rearrangement uses TRBV6-1 and TRBJ1-2; TRBD1 matches at 9 bases. V shed 5 bases and J 1 base; nucleotides not matched to a gene: 5. Germline V gene data show CDR1 as MNHNS and CDR2 as SASEGT. CDR3 length equals 15 residues. The CDR3 protein is CASSPRTGDNYGYTF. CDR3 nucleotide sequence: TGTGCCAGCAGTCCCAGGACAGGGGATAACTATGGCTACACCTTC.